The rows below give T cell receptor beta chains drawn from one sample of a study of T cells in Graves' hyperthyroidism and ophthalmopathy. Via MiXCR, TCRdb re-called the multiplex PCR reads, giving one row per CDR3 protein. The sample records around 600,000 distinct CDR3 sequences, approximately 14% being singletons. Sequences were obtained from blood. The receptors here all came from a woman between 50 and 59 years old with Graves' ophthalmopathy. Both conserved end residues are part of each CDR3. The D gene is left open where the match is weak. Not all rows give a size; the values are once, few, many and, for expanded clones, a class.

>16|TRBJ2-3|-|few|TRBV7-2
TGTGCCAGCAGCTCCCCTCGTGGCGGGCGCACGGATACGCAGTATTTT
CASSSPRGGRTDTQYF
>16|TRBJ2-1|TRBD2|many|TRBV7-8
TGTGCCAGCAGCACCCTTAGCGGGAGCTCCTACAATGAGCAGTTCTTC
CASSTLSGSSYNEQFF
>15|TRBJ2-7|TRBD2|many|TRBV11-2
TGTGCCAGCAGCGCCATTAGCGGGAGACGCCTCGAGCAGTACTTC
CASSAISGRRLEQYF
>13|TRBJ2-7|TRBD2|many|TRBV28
TGTGCCACCCAAATAGCGGGGTCCTACGAGCAGTACTTC
CATQIAGSYEQYF
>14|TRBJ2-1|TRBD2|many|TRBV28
TGTGCCAGCAGTTTGAGCGGGAGAGCAGGGGAGCAGTTCTTC
CASSLSGRAGEQFF
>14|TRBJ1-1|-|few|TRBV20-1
TGCAGTGCTAGTTATTCGAGGAAGGGCACTGAAGCTTTCTTT
CSASYSRKGTEAFF
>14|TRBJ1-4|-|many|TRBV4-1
TGCGCCAGCAGCCAAGACCCAATCGGGGGACAACTGTTTTTT
CASSQDPIGGQLFF
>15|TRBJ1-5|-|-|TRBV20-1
TGCAGTGCTAGAGATTTACGGGCACTGAATCAGCCCCAGCATTTT
CSARDLRALNQPQHF
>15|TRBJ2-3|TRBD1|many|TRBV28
TGTGCCAGCAGTTCCCAAGGACAGGACACAGATACGCAGTATTTT
CASSSQGQDTDTQYF
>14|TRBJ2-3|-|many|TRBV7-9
TGTGCCAGCAGCTTTGGGACTAGCACAGATACGCAGTATTTT
CASSFGTSTDTQYF
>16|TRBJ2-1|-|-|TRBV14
TGTGCCAGCAGCCAGGGCAGGGGGGGATCCTACAATGAGCAGTTCTTC
CASSQGRGGSYNEQFF
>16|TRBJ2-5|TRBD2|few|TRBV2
TGTGCCAGCAGTGAAGCGCTGCCAGCGGGAGAGGAGACCCAGTACTTC
CASSEALPAGEETQYF
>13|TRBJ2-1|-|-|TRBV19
TGTGCCAGTAGTATAGAATACTACAATGAGCAGTTCTTC
CASSIEYYNEQFF
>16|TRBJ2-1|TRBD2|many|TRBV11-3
TGTGCCAGCAGCTTAGGGGGCGGGAGTCTCTACAATGAGCAGTTCTTC
CASSLGGGSLYNEQFF
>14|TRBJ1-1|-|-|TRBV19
TGTGCCAGTAGTATTGAACCGGGGGGCACTGAAGCTTTCTTT
CASSIEPGGTEAFF
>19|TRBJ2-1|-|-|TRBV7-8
TGTGCCAGCAGCTTAATCGGGGGTATAAGTCCGCGGTCCTACAATGAGCAGTTCTTC
CASSLIGGISPRSYNEQFF
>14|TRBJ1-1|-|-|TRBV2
TGTGCCAGCAGTGGAGGTTTCAGGGATTTAGGAGCTTTCTTT
CASSGGFRDLGAFF
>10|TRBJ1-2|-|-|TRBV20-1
TGCAGTGCCTCGTTGGGTGGCTACACCTTC
CSASLGGYTF
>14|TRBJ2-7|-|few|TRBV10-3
TGTGCCATCAGTGAGTTAGTGTATTCCTACGAGCAGTACTTC
CAISELVYSYEQYF
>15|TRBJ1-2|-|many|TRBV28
TGTGCCAGCAGTCCCCCCAGGGGATTAGTTTCTTTCTACACCTTC
CASSPPRGLVSFYTF
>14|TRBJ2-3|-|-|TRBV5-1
TGCGCCAGCCGGGACACTACTAGCACAGATACGCAGTATTTT
CASRDTTSTDTQYF
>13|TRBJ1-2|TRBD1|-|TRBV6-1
TGTGCCAGCAGCGAACAGGGGGCGCGAGGCTACACCTTC
CASSEQGARGYTF
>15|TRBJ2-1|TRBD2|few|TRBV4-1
TGCGCCAGCAGCAATAGAGCGGGAGGATGGGATGAGCAGTTCTTC
CASSNRAGGWDEQFF
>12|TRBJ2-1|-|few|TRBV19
TGTGCCAGTAGGCCAGAGGGGTTTGAGCAGTTCTTC
CASRPEGFEQFF
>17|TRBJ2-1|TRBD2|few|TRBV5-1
TGCGCCAGCAGCTTTTTCTCTAGCGGGAGTTCCTACAATGAGCAGTTCTTC
CASSFFSSGSSYNEQFF
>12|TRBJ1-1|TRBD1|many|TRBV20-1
TGCAGTGCTGAGACAGGGGGCTATGCAGCTTTCTTT
CSAETGGYAAFF
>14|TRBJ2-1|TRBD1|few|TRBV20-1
TGCAGTGCCCCGGGACAGGGGGTTGGGGGTGAGCAGTCCTTC
CSAPGQGVGGEQSF
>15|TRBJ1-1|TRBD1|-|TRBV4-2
TGTGCCAGCAGCCAACCTACAGGGGTGGACACTGAAGCTTTCTTT
CASSQPTGVDTEAFF
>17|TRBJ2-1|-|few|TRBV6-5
TGTGCCAGCAGTTACTCAAGGACGAAGGGCTCCTACAATGAGCAGTTCTTC
CASSYSRTKGSYNEQFF
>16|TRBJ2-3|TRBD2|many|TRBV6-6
TGTGCCAGCAGTTACTCGTCTGGACTAGCGGGTGATACGCAGTATTTT
CASSYSSGLAGDTQYF
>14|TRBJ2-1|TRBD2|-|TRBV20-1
TGCAGTGCACCTAGCGGGAGGTCCTACAATGAGCAGTTCTTC
CSAPSGRSYNEQFF
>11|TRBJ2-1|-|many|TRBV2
TGTGCCAGCAGTGATAGGGTTGAGCAGTTCTTC
CASSDRVEQFF
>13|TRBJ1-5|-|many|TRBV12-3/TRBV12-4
TGTGCCAGCAGTAACAGTGACAATCAGCCCCAGCATTTT
CASSNSDNQPQHF
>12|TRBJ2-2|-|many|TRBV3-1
TGTGCCAGCAGCCAACCTACCGGGGAGCTGTTTTTT
CASSQPTGELFF
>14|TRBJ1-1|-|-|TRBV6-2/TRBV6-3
TGTGCCAGCAGTTACCCGTTCAAAGGGGCTGAAGCTTTCTTT
CASSYPFKGAEAFF
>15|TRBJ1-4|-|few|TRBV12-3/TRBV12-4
TGTGCCAGCAGTAATTCGGGACTTTCTAATGAAAAACTGTTTTTT
CASSNSGLSNEKLFF
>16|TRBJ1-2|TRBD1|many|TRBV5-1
TGCGCCAGCAGACCCGGGACAGATGTTCCGAACTATGGCTACACCTTC
CASRPGTDVPNYGYTF
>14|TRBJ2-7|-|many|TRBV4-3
TGCGCCAGCAGCCAGTATACTAGTTCCCACGAGCAGTACTTC
CASSQYTSSHEQYF
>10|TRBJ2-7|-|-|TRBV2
TGTGCCAGCAGAAAATACGAGCAGTACTTC
CASRKYEQYF
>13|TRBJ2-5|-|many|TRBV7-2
TGTGCCAGCAGCTCCCAGGTTCGGGAGACCCAGTACTTC
CASSSQVRETQYF
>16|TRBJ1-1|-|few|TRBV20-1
TGCAGTGGTGGGGCACAGCCACAGTCCCTAAACACTGAAGCTTTCTTT
CSGGAQPQSLNTEAFF
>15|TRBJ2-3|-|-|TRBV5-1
TGCGCCAGCGTTAGTGAACTCCCCGGTACAGATACGCAGTATTTT
CASVSELPGTDTQYF